The entry that follows covers one T cell receptor (beta chain) sequence. The data stem from a study of OX40 agonist ivuxolimab in advanced cancers. Assay: immunoSEQ multiplex PCR; the TCRdb copy retains only in-frame clones and omits some. Counted here are over 65,000 clones, roughly 90% occurring once; the ten biggest clones make up roughly 0.27%. CDR3 length: 18 amino acids. Germline CDR1 MNHEY, CDR2 SMNVEV (reference sequence). V was clipped by 8 bases and J by 0 bases, with 26 bases between them. V and J are TRBV27 and TRBJ2-7, with D possibly TRBD1 on 6 matching bases. The starting material was CD4+ or CD8+ T cells sorted from blood, obtained in a trial of the OX40 agonist ivuxolimab. This TCR was recovered from an adult with an advanced solid tumor such as melanoma, head and neck, liver or kidney cancer. The CDR3 region has the DNA TGTGCCAGCGGTTCTACGATCCTCAGGACAGTAAGCTCCTACGAGCAGTACTTC. This gives the protein CASGSTILRTVSSYEQYF.